The clone carrying this T cell receptor (beta chain) was seen once. Trimming shortened V by 5 bases and J by 11 bases, and 16 bases separated the two germline ends. Germline CDR1 is SGHVS and CDR2 is FQNEAQ. This CDR3 contains 13 residues. This sample was taken from a study of regulatory T cells in long-lasting Graves disease. Time point reported: persistent/refractory GD, antithyroid drugs over 5 years with positive TRAb. PBMC RNA served as the TCR library source. Relying on iRepertoire HTBI primers and Arm-PCR of CDR3 regions, the team built TCR beta libraries. TCRdb independently ran MiXCR on the multiplex PCR reads; one entry per CDR3 protein. Seen here are 650,000 to 700,000 distinct CDR3 sequences, around 30% observed once, and the top ten hold 40% to 50%.

The V gene is TRBV7-8, the J gene TRBJ1-5; D is perhaps TRBD1 (6 bases). Sequencing used peripheral blood mononuclear cells (PBMCs), obtained when the disease was refractory, from a patient treated with antithyroid drugs. This clonotype was obtained from a female donor with Graves disease. The DNA of the CDR3 is TGTGCCAGCAGCACCCGCCTGGACAGTACCCAGCATTTT. The encoded protein is CASSTRLDSTQHF. Drawing the rest from reference TRBV7-8 and TRBJ1-5, the complete variable domain is GAGVSQSPRYKVAKRGQDVALRCDPISGHVSLFWYQQALGQGPEFLTYFQNEAQLDKSGLPSDRFFAERPEGSVSTLKIQRTQQEDSAVYLCASSTRLDSTQHFGDGTRLSIL.